This record looks at one T cell receptor beta chain sequence and its context. Its specificity is not known. TCR beta cDNA libraries had unique molecular identifiers. MiXCR was run by TCRdb on the PCR reads, yielding one entry per CDR3 protein. The data show about 170,000 distinct CDR3 sequences, about 29% seen once. This sample was included in a study of post-analysis software for immune sequencing data. Across the study: Relapsing-remitting, secondary progressive and progressive-relapsing multiple sclerosis courses were included. Findings and limits, study-wide: Samples sharing a preparation batch grouped tightly together when assessed by F measure. When patients were compared with controls, 4 or 5 TRBV segments were more frequent, TRBV5-6, TRBV5-1 and TRBV20-1 among them. When compared against controls, multiple sclerosis patients showed significantly lower normalized Chao1 diversity.

The CDR3 contains 15 residues. J was trimmed by 0 bases and V by 6 bases; bases with no gene match: 5. From germline, CDR1 is WSHSY and CDR2 SAAADI. This chain joins TRBV10-2 and TRBJ1-3; 7 positions agree with TRBD1. The receptor's source is a girl aged 10-17 years with multiple sclerosis. The specimen sequenced was blood. CDR3 DNA: TGCGCCAGCAGCGAGGGGGCTCGCTCTGGAAACACCATATATTTT. Amino acids: CASSEGARSGNTIYF.